This is a list of T cell receptor beta chains from one sample in a study of T cell responses to AZD1222 COVID-19 vaccine. Generated by immunoSEQ multiplex PCR, the TCRdb table keeps only in-frame clones and is missing some. The sample carries around 210,000 clones, about 95% recorded once. The sequencing used peripheral blood, collected 28 days after the second dose of the MenACWY control vaccine. These receptors originate from an adult who received the MenACWY meningococcal vaccine as a control. The CDR3 runs from the conserved cysteine through the conserved F or W. A D gene is named only where the DNA matches it firmly.

TRBD1	TRBV5-8	TRBJ1-2	TGTGCCAGCAGCCACCCGACAGGGGGTAACTATGGCTACACCTTC	CASSHPTGGNYGYTF
.	TRBV9	TRBJ2-7	TGTGCCAGCAGCGTAGGGACTAACTCCTACGAGCAGTACTTC	CASSVGTNSYEQYF
TRBD1	TRBV28	TRBJ1-4	TGTGCCAGCAGTTCGGGACAGGGTAGCGAAAAACTGTTTTTT	CASSSGQGSEKLFF
.	TRBV5-1	TRBJ2-2	TGCGCCAGCAGCTTGCAGGGGCAAGGGGAGCTGTTTTTT	CASSLQGQGELFF
.	TRBV28	TRBJ1-1	TGTGCCAGCATTTCAGGACAGTTTGGGACTGAAGCTTTCTTT	CASISGQFGTEAFF
TRBD1	TRBV7-2	TRBJ1-6	TGTGCCAGCAGCCAACAGGGGGGAGGCTCACCCCTCCACTTT	CASSQQGGGSPLHF
TRBD1	TRBV3-1/TRBV3-2	TRBJ1-2	TGTGCCAGCAGCCATTCCCCAGGGACAGGGGGAACCTATGGCTACACCTTC	CASSHSPGTGGTYGYTF
.	TRBV19	TRBJ1-5	TGTGCCAGTAATGTGCATAGCAATCAGCCCCAGCATTTT	CASNVHSNQPQHF
TRBD1	TRBV4-1	TRBJ1-2	TGCGCCAGCAGCTTCCGACAGGGAGGAGATTCTAACTATGGCTACACCTTC	CASSFRQGGDSNYGYTF
TRBD2	TRBV19	TRBJ2-7	TGTGCCAGTAGTACCGGACTAGCGTACGAGCAGTACTTC	CASSTGLAYEQYF